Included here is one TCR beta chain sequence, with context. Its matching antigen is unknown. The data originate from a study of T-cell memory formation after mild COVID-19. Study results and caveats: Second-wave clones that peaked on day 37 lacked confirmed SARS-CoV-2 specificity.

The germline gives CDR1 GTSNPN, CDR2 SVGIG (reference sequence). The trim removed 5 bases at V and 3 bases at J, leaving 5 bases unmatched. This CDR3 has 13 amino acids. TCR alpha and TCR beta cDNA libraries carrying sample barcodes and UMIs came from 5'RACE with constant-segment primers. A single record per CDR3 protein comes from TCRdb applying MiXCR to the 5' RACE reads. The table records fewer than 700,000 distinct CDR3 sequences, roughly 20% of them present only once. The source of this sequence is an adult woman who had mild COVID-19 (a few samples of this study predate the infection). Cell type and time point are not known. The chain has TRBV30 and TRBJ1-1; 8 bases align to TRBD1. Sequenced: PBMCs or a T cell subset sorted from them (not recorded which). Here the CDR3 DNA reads TGTGCCTGGCGCAGGGGGCAGTACACTGAAGCTTTCTTT. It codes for CAWRRGQYTEAFF.